The 24 T cell receptor beta chains below all came from one sample that was sequenced in a study of shared clonotypes between healthy human individuals. Sequencing used immunoSEQ multiplex PCR; TCRdb keeps in-frame clones, though not all of them. The repertoire has some 2.3 million clones, approximately 93% of them found once; the top ten carry roughly 0.36%. Sequenced sample: naive CD4+ T cells from PBMCs. Described subset: CD45RA+ positively selected. The receptors come from a man younger than 35 in good health. Some clones in this sample may be carry-over from other donors' samples.

The chain is built from TRBV28 and TRBJ2-7; D is ambiguous. The V and J ends lost 6 bases and 6 bases respectively, with 9 bases between them. CDR3 length: 11 amino acids. In germline, CDR1 is MDHEN, CDR2 SYDVKM. CDR3 sequence: CASRGIVEQYF. CDR3 DNA: TGTGCCAGCAGGGGTATAGTCGAGCAGTACTTC.

In its sample, this clone was seen a few times. The chain combines TRBV30 with TRBJ1-5; 8 nucleotides align to TRBD1. CDR3 length equals 13 residues. J lost 2 bases, V lost 5 bases, and 2 bases had no gene match. Germline V gene sequence: CDR1 GTSNPN, CDR2 SVGIG (reference sequence). CDR3 in amino acids: CAWADRGNQPQHF. The CDR3 DNA reads TGTGCCTGGGCGGACAGGGGCAATCAGCCCCAGCATTTT.

The chain employs TRBV7-2 and TRBJ2-7; the match to TRBD1 covers 8 bases. The CDR3 totals 14 residues. J lost 4 bases, V lost 4 bases, and 6 bases had no gene match. In germline, CDR1 is SGHTA, CDR2 FQGNSA. CDR3 bases: TGTGCCAGCAGCTCGACAGGGGTAAATTACGAGCAGTACTTC. Amino acid sequence: CASSSTGVNYEQYF. The full variable domain, in which reference TRBV7-2 and TRBJ2-7 provide the parts outside the CDR3, is GAGVSQSPSNKVTEKGKDVELRCDPISGHTALYWYRQSLGQGLEFLIYFQGNSAPDKSGLPSDRFSAERTGGSVSTLTIQRTQQEDSAVYLCASSSTGVNYEQYFGPGTRLTVT.

The genes are TRBV14 and TRBJ1-5, with 9 bases identical to TRBD1. The V segment lost 1 base and the J segment 0 bases; nucleotides outside the gene matches: 7. The CDR3 runs 18 residues. Germline V CDR1 and CDR2: SGHDN, FVKESK. The CDR3: CASSQGLDRGISNQPQHF. The CDR3 nucleotides read TGTGCCAGCAGCCAAGGGCTGGACAGGGGTATTAGCAATCAGCCCCAGCATTTT.

V usage is TRBV7-2 and J usage is TRBJ2-1; D gene ambiguous. Trimming cost V 5 bases and J 10 bases, with 15 bases left between them. This CDR3 spans 13 amino acids. Per germline, CDR1 SGHTA and CDR2 FQGNSA. In DNA form, the CDR3 reads TGTGCCAGCAGCCTCAGGAGTTTAGGCGAGCAGTTCTTC. This codes for CASSLRSLGEQFF.

CDR3 residues: CAWSPITGGDSPLHF. The CDR3 nucleotides are TGTGCCTGGAGCCCCATAACGGGTGGAGATTCACCCCTCCACTTT. V gene TRBV30 combines with J gene TRBJ1-6, with D unclear. V lost 3 bases and J 8 bases, leaving 17 bases between the germline ends. This CDR3 is 15 amino acids long. CDR1 GTSNPN and CDR2 SVGIG come from the germline V gene (reference sequence).

This clone was observed a single time. The chain recombines TRBV27 with TRBJ2-7; weak D call: TRBD1 (6 bases). V lost 0 bases, J lost 2 bases, and 14 bases lay in between. This CDR3 spans 16 amino acids. The germline CDR1 and CDR2 sequences are MNHEY and SMNVEV (reference sequence). CDR3 in amino acids: CASSLSSRRGPYEQYF. The CDR3 DNA follows: TGTGCCAGCAGTTTATCAAGTCGCAGGGGCCCCTACGAGCAGTACTTC.

With regard to this clone: Other DNA sequences in the same sample also yield this CDR3. This chain links TRBV28 with TRBJ2-3; no clear D. The CDR3 extends over 13 amino acids. Germline values: CDR1 MDHEN, CDR2 SYDVKM. V dropped 6 bases and J dropped 0 bases, with 7 bases sitting between them. Here the CDR3 DNA reads TGTGCCAGCAGCCCCCAGAGCACAGATACGCAGTATTTT. The encoded protein is CASSPQSTDTQYF.

As concerns this clone: Other nucleotide sequences in the sample specify the same CDR3. The chain carries TRBV7-8 and TRBJ2-2; possibly TRBD2 for D (5 bases). Germline V CDR1 and CDR2: SGHVS, FQNEAQ. This CDR3 region has 15 residues. V lost 5 bases, J lost 4 bases, and 14 bases lay in between. Here the CDR3 DNA reads TGTGCCAGCAGCCCCCGGGAAGGGCCCACCGGGGAGCTGTTTTTT. It translates to CASSPREGPTGELFF.

The chain is built from TRBV2 and TRBJ1-5, with 10 bases that match TRBD1. V gave up 8 bases and J gave up 8 bases; unmatched junction bases: 6. The CDR3 totals 13 residues. The germline V gene encodes CDR1 SNHLY and CDR2 FYNNEI. The CDR3 sequence is CASVGDRGKPQHF. CDR3 nucleotide sequence: TGTGCCAGCGTGGGGGACAGGGGAAAGCCCCAGCATTTT.

The V and J genes are TRBV28 and TRBJ2-7; 8 positions agree with TRBD2. CDR1 is MDHEN, CDR2 SYDVKM, per germline. V dropped 5 bases and J dropped 0; count of bases not matched to a gene: 9. The CDR3 extends over 16 amino acids. DNA for the CDR3: TGTGCCAGCAGTCCCCGGACGGGAGGGGTCTCCTACGAGCAGTACTTC. Translation gives CASSPRTGGVSYEQYF.

The chain couples TRBV9 to TRBJ2-1; D might be TRBD2 (6 bases). Per germline, CDR1 SGDLS and CDR2 YYNGEE. This CDR3 spans 16 amino acids. V lost 2 bases to trimming and J lost 1 base, with 13 bases between them. Here the CDR3 DNA reads TGTGCCAGCAGCGTGTCCAGGGAGGAGTCCTACAATGAGCAGTTCTTC. Translating it yields CASSVSREESYNEQFF.

The rearrangement joins TRBV7-2 to TRBJ2-2; 9 nucleotides line up with TRBD2. The V segment lost 1 base and the J segment 3 bases; nucleotides outside the gene matches: 9. The CDR3 contains 18 residues. Germline CDR1 reads SGHTA; CDR2 reads FQGNSA. For the CDR3, the DNA is TGTGCCAGCAGCTTAGTCAGTGGGCTAGCGGGGTACACCGGGGAGCTGTTTTTT. Its protein product is CASSLVSGLAGYTGELFF.

CDR3 sequence: CASSRQGYEQYF. The CDR3 bases are TGTGCCAGCAGCCGACAGGGCTACGAGCAGTACTTC. The chain uses TRBV6-5 and TRBJ2-7, with 7 nucleotides matching TRBD1. CDR3 length: 12 residues. Unmatched junction bases numbered 2, after V lost 6 bases and J lost 3 bases. Germline CDR1 MNHEY, CDR2 SVGAGI.

V and J are TRBV20-1 and TRBJ2-7; D is unclear. Germline V gives CDR1 DFQATT, CDR2 SNEGSKA (reference sequence). V lost 3 bases to trimming and J lost 7 bases, with 10 bases between them. The CDR3 runs to 11 residues. CDR3 sequence (DNA): TGCAGTGCTAGTAAAGACTGGGAGCAGTACTTC. Its protein product is CSASKDWEQYF.

This clone has more than one count but fewer than ten. The V call is TRBV6-1, the J call TRBJ1-2; 10 bases are shared with TRBD1. V shed 2 bases and J 8 bases; nucleotides not matched to a gene: 11. The CDR3 extends over 16 amino acids. Germline V CDR1 and CDR2: MNHNS, SASEGT. The CDR3 DNA follows: TGTGCCAGCAGTGAAAGGGAACCGGGACAGGGGCGCGGCTACACCTTC. Translation: CASSEREPGQGRGYTF.

The chain is built from TRBV2 and TRBJ2-6; TRBD2 agrees at 7 bases. The CDR3 loop spans 18 amino acids. Germline V gives CDR1 SNHLY, CDR2 FYNNEI. After removal of 2 bases from V and 0 bases from J, the junction contained 7 bases not matched to a gene. Written as DNA, the CDR3 is TGTGCCAGCAGTGAAAGGCCTAGCGGATACTCTGGGGCCAACGTCCTGACTTTC. Translating gives CASSERPSGYSGANVLTF.

The chain is built from TRBV5-1 and TRBJ2-1, with unresolved D. V was shortened by 0 bases and J by 7 bases, with 14 bases between the two germline ends. The length of the CDR3 is 15 residues. Germline CDR1 reads SGHRS; CDR2 reads YFSETQ. This CDR3 reads CASSLEGFPGNEQFF. The CDR3 DNA is TGCGCCAGCAGCTTGGAAGGTTTCCCCGGGAATGAGCAGTTCTTC.

The rearrangement joins TRBV5-1 to TRBJ1-1; 10 bases line up with TRBD1. The J segment lost 3 bases and the V segment lost 4 bases, leaving 12 bases of the junction unmatched. Germline V gene lookup returns CDR1 SGHRS and CDR2 YFSETQ. The CDR3 extends over 17 amino acids. The CDR3 region is CASSPVPGQGSDTEAFF. CDR3 in DNA: TGCGCCAGCAGCCCGGTCCCGGGACAGGGGTCAGACACTGAAGCTTTCTTT.

The chain carries TRBV28 and TRBJ2-1, with 8 bases aligning to TRBD2. CDR1 MDHEN and CDR2 SYDVKM come from the germline V gene. Germline trimming cut 11 bases from V and 0 bases from J; bases unmatched to any gene: 9. The CDR3 covers 15 residues. CDR3 sequence (DNA): TGTGCCGCGCTACAAAGCGGGGGCTCCTACAATGAGCAGTTCTTC. It encodes CAALQSGGSYNEQFF.

V usage is TRBV5-1 and J usage is TRBJ2-2; D perhaps matches TRBD1 (6 bases). Germline V gene data show CDR1 as SGHRS and CDR2 as YFSETQ. The CDR3 covers 16 residues. Trimming pared 1 base from V and 0 bases from J, leaving 10 bases between. CDR3 protein: CASSLQGTSNTGELFF. The CDR3 nucleotides are TGCGCCAGCAGCTTGCAGGGGACCTCGAACACCGGGGAGCTGTTTTTT.

The rearrangement uses TRBV27 and TRBJ1-2; 9 bases are a match to TRBD1. CDR1 and CDR2 from the germline V gene are MNHEY and SMNVEV (reference sequence). Trimming removed 9 bases from V and 3 bases from J; junction bases left unmatched: 20. The CDR3 covers 18 residues. CDR3 DNA: TGTGCCAGTAAAAGAAGACCGGGACAGGGAGTTGCCCACTATGGCTACACCTTC. Translated: CASKRRPGQGVAHYGYTF.

The chain joins TRBV4-1 to TRBJ1-5; tentative D call: TRBD1 (5 bases). This CDR3 is built from 15 residues. Germline assignment: CDR1 MGHRA and CDR2 YSYEKL. The germline V and J ends were trimmed by 1 base and 11 bases, with 18 bases remaining between them. CDR3 sequence (DNA): TGCGCCAGCAGCCAAGGTGCGGGGCTAGGGTTGACCCAGCATTTT. Amino acids: CASSQGAGLGLTQHF.

In this sample, this clone turned up once. CDR3 loop: CASRNTWGRRQETQYF. For the CDR3, the DNA is TGTGCCAGCAGAAACACCTGGGGCAGGCGTCAAGAGACCCAGTACTTC. The chain uses TRBV11-2 and TRBJ2-5; possible D gene TRBD1, 5 bases. The V and J ends lost 6 bases and 2 bases respectively, with 19 bases between them. Germline values: CDR1 SGHAT, CDR2 FQNNGV. This CDR3 contains 16 residues.